A single sample is the source of the 22 T cell receptor beta chains below, sequenced in a study of T cell changes during pregnancy in multiple sclerosis. Sequencing used immunoSEQ multiplex PCR; TCRdb keeps in-frame clones, though not all of them. The sample shows around 70,000 clones, more than 80% of them seen only once. The sequenced sample was peripheral blood, obtained in the second trimester of pregnancy. These receptors were taken from a female donor with multiple sclerosis, enrolled in a pregnancy study.

This chain connects TRBV7-2 to TRBJ1-2, with D possibly being TRBD1 (6 bases). Germline V lookup: CDR1 SGHTA, CDR2 FQGNSA. Trimming removed 4 bases at V and 3 bases at J, with 15 bases between. The CDR3 extends over 15 amino acids. CDR3: CASSSPNRVDYGYTF. In nucleotides, the CDR3 is TGTGCCAGCAGCTCCCCTAACAGGGTTGACTATGGCTACACCTTC.

This rearrangement joins TRBV6-4 to TRBJ1-1; D ambiguous. This CDR3 is built from 13 residues. Germline CDR1 reads MRHNA; CDR2 reads SNTAGT. Deletions cut 3 bases from V and 1 base from J, with 6 bases between. The DNA of the CDR3 is TGTGCCAGCAGTGAGGAGGGGAACACTGAAGCTTTCTTT. It encodes CASSEEGNTEAFF.

V is TRBV7-9 and J is TRBJ2-7; a weak D match, TRBD2 (7 bases). The CDR3 covers 16 residues. The V gene's germline CDR1 is SEHNR and CDR2 FQNEAQ (reference sequence). V lost 4 bases to trimming and J lost 5 bases, with 21 bases between them. The CDR3 nucleotides are TGTGCCAGCAGCTCAGGACATGGGGGGGCGTTAGACGAGCAGTACTTC. Translating it yields CASSSGHGGALDEQYF.

The chain links TRBV19 to TRBJ2-7, with 7 bases fitting TRBD1. Germline V gives CDR1 LNHDA, CDR2 SQIVND (reference sequence). There are 14 residues in the CDR3. After removal of 5 bases from V and 7 bases from J, the junction contained 11 bases not matched to a gene. CDR3 protein: CASSPDRVSEEQYF. The CDR3 DNA follows: TGTGCCAGTAGTCCCGACAGGGTATCTGAGGAGCAGTACTTC.

The J gene is TRBJ2-3, the V gene TRBV11-3, with 10 nucleotides matching TRBD1. The CDR3 loop spans 15 amino acids. Germline trimming cut 5 bases from V and 8 bases from J; bases unmatched to any gene: 10. Germline V CDR1 and CDR2: SGHNT, YENEEA. This CDR3 is CASSRGTGAEGTQYF. The CDR3 coding sequence is TGTGCCAGCAGCCGAGGGACAGGGGCTGAAGGTACGCAGTATTTT.

This clone appeared once. The rearrangement joins TRBV10-2 to TRBJ2-3, with 7 bases identical to TRBD1. CDR1 is WSHSY, CDR2 SAAADI, per germline. CDR3 length equals 14 residues. The trim removed 5 bases at V and 2 bases at J, leaving 4 bases unmatched. Here the CDR3 reads CASSKQGNTDTQYF. The CDR3 region has the DNA TGCGCCAGCAGTAAACAGGGGAACACAGATACGCAGTATTTT.

The CDR3 here is CASSQDKSGGAFQETQYF. As DNA, the CDR3 is TGCGCCAGCAGCCAAGATAAGAGTGGCGGGGCTTTCCAAGAGACCCAGTACTTC. The chain employs TRBV4-3 and TRBJ2-5; a possible D gene is TRBD2 (6 bases). The germline V and J ends were trimmed by 0 bases and 1 base, with 18 bases remaining between them. From germline, CDR1 is LGHNA and CDR2 YSLEER. This CDR3 has 18 residues.

The rearrangement uses TRBV30 and TRBJ1-4; D remains unclear. CDR1 GTSNPN and CDR2 SVGIG come from the germline V gene (reference sequence). V lost 7 bases, J lost 7 bases, and 16 bases lay in between. The CDR3 consists of 13 residues. CDR3 bases: TGTGCCTCGCCGGAGGAGGGAGGTGAAAAACTGTTTTTT. This sequence encodes CASPEEGGEKLFF.

Here the CDR3 reads CASSVARYGYTF. DNA for the CDR3: TGTGCCAGCAGCGTAGCCCGGTATGGCTACACCTTC. The chain joins TRBV9 to TRBJ1-2; D gene uncertain. The CDR3 contains 12 residues. CDR1 and CDR2 from the germline V gene are SGDLS and YYNGEE. The germline V and J ends were trimmed by 0 bases and 5 bases, with 5 bases remaining between them.

This chain joins TRBV4-1 and TRBJ2-3, with D possibly matching TRBD1 (5 bases). This CDR3 is built from 18 residues. The V gene lost 0 bases and the J gene lost 1 base, with 17 bases spanning the gap. Germline V lookup: CDR1 MGHRA, CDR2 YSYEKL. The CDR3 reads CASSQDPGGHLGTDTQYF. The CDR3 region has the DNA TGCGCCAGCAGCCAAGATCCGGGCGGACACTTGGGCACAGATACGCAGTATTTT.

The chain is built from TRBV7-9 and TRBJ1-1; D remains ambiguous. This CDR3 spans 17 amino acids. CDR1 and CDR2 (germline): SEHNR, FQNEAQ (reference sequence). The germline V and J ends were trimmed by 1 base and 4 bases, with 19 bases remaining between them. CDR3 coding DNA: TGTGCCAGCAGCTTAGAGGGCCGTCGGGGTTTGGGCACTGAAGCTTTCTTT. Translation: CASSLEGRRGLGTEAFF.

The chain has TRBV6-5 and TRBJ2-7; D gene uncertain. Per germline, CDR1 MNHEY and CDR2 SVGAGI. The CDR3 has 15 residues. Trimming removed 6 bases from V and 1 base from J, with 16 bases in between. The CDR3 sequence: CASSYDDKISYEQYF. The CDR3 DNA reads TGTGCCAGCAGCTATGATGACAAAATATCCTACGAGCAGTACTTC.

J is TRBJ2-3 and V is TRBV13; the D gene is possibly TRBD2 (6 bases). Germline V gene lookup returns CDR1 PRHDT and CDR2 FYEKMQ (reference sequence). CDR3 length equals 17 residues. V shed 3 bases and J shed 0 bases, with 16 bases lying between them. The CDR3 bases are TGTGCCAGCAGCTTGCGGGGAGCGGGCGACAGCACAGATACGCAGTATTTT. Encoded protein: CASSLRGAGDSTDTQYF.

The chain couples TRBV19 to TRBJ1-5; D is perhaps TRBD1 (6 bases). V was trimmed by 5 bases and J by 3 bases, leaving 14 bases between them. CDR3 size: 15 residues. CDR1 is LNHDA and CDR2 is SQIVND in the germline V gene (reference sequence). CDR3 nucleotides: TGTGCCAGTAGTTTACAGGGTACACTCAATCAGCCCCAGCATTTT. It specifies CASSLQGTLNQPQHF.

The chain carries TRBV7-9 and TRBJ2-1, with D possibly being TRBD2 (6 bases). Germline V CDR1 and CDR2: SEHNR, FQNEAQ (reference sequence). The CDR3 runs to 12 residues. V lost 4 bases and J 7 bases, leaving 8 bases between the germline ends. CDR3 DNA: TGTGCCAGCAGCTGGGGGGAAAATGAGCAGTTCTTC. Encoded protein: CASSWGENEQFF.

The V and J genes are TRBV2 and TRBJ2-5, with D perhaps TRBD1 (7 bases). V shed 6 bases and J shed 5 bases, with 22 bases lying between them. The V gene's germline CDR1 is SNHLY and CDR2 FYNNEI. The CDR3 extends over 16 amino acids. This CDR3 reads CASSPGDSAFRETQYF. In DNA, the CDR3 is TGTGCCAGCAGCCCGGGGGACAGCGCCTTTCGGGAGACCCAGTACTTC.

The chain uses TRBV7-9 and TRBJ1-1; unclear D gene. The germline V gene encodes CDR1 SEHNR and CDR2 FQNEAQ (reference sequence). CDR3 length: 13 amino acids. Trimming left V 3 bases short and J 3 bases short, with 8 bases between. The CDR3 loop reads CASSFSGYTEAFF. The CDR3 DNA reads TGTGCCAGCAGCTTCTCCGGGTACACTGAAGCTTTCTTT.

The rearrangement uses TRBV4-2 and TRBJ2-1; 10 bases are shared with TRBD2. Unmatched junction bases numbered 8, after V lost 6 bases and J lost 9 bases. The CDR3 is 14 residues long. CDR1 and CDR2 (germline): LGHNA, YNFKEQ. The CDR3, as DNA: TGTGCCAGCAGGAATAGCGGGGGGCGGCCTGAGCAGTTCTTC. Translated: CASRNSGGRPEQFF.

The gene calls are TRBV6-5 and TRBJ1-2; possibly TRBD1 for D (6 bases). Germline V gene lookup returns CDR1 MNHEY and CDR2 SVGAGI. The CDR3 covers 16 residues. V was pared by 4 bases and J by 5 bases, with 20 bases between. CDR3 bases: TGTGCCAGCAGTTCTACAGGGCGCGATCCTGGTTATGGCTACACCTTC. Residues: CASSSTGRDPGYGYTF.

The chain is built from TRBV25-1 and TRBJ1-5; D remains unclear. The CDR3 loop spans 15 amino acids. Germline V lookup: CDR1 MGHDK, CDR2 SYGVNS. The V gene lost 6 bases and the J gene lost 2 bases, with 14 bases spanning the gap. The CDR3 loop reads CASSAGESGNQPQHF. DNA of the CDR3: TGTGCCAGCAGCGCGGGCGAGTCGGGCAATCAGCCCCAGCATTTT.

The chain joins TRBV9 to TRBJ2-7; D uncertain. The germline V gene encodes CDR1 SGDLS and CDR2 YYNGEE. V gave up 0 bases and J gave up 6 bases, with 4 bases separating them. There are 11 residues in the CDR3. CDR3 sequence reads: CASSVGSEQYF. The CDR3 nucleotides are TGTGCCAGCAGCGTAGGGAGCGAGCAGTACTTC. Variable domain in full (rest from reference TRBV9 and TRBJ2-7): DSGVTQTPKHLITATGQRVTLRCSPRSGDLSVYWYQQSLDQGLQFLIQYYNGEERAKGNILERFSAQQFPDLHSELNLSSLELGDSALYFCASSVGSEQYFGPGTRLTVT.

This clone was found once. The chain carries TRBV7-9 and TRBJ2-7; D is unclear. The V and J ends lost 5 bases and 0 bases respectively, with 11 bases between them. CDR3 size: 14 residues. Germline V gives CDR1 SEHNR, CDR2 FQNEAQ (reference sequence). CDR3 DNA sequence: TGTGCCAGCAGCCCCCATGCTAGCTCCTACGAGCAGTACTTC. Residues: CASSPHASSYEQYF.